These T cell receptor beta chains were read from a single sample in a study of blood T cell repertoires in COVID-19. Repertoires were generated with immunoSEQ multiplex PCR, while TCRdb's copy carries only in-frame clones and drops some. The table records about 21,000 clones, about 79% of them present only once. Input material: peripheral blood. All receptors come from a human donor in a cohort sampled during active COVID-19. The CDR3 runs from the conserved cysteine through the conserved F or W. D genes are given only for firm matches. Size values are once, few and many counts, or a class for expanded clones, and some rows have none.

TRBV7-9,TRBJ2-7,TRBD1,16,once,TGTGCCAGCGGCTCCCAAGGGTCGGGGACAGGGTACGAGCAGTACTTC,CASGSQGSGTGYEQYF
TRBV18,TRBJ1-2,TRBD1,17,NA,TGTGCCAGCTCACCACCGGACAGGGTTAGTGGGAACTATGGCTACACCTTC,CASSPPDRVSGNYGYTF
TRBV5-1,TRBJ2-3,NA,15,NA,TGCGCCAGCAAGGGGGGGACACTAAGCACAGATACGCAGTATTTT,CASKGGTLSTDTQYF
TRBV5-1,TRBJ2-5,TRBD2,16,NA,TGCGCCAGCAGCTTGGAAGGCGGGACTAGCTTGGAGACCCAGTACTTC,CASSLEGGTSLETQYF
TRBV10-3,TRBJ1-4,TRBD1,14,NA,TGTGCCACGAAGAACTCCCAGGGGGTCGAAGAACTGTTTTTT,CATKNSQGVEELFF
TRBV4-2,TRBJ1-1,NA,13,NA,TGTGCCAGCAGCCCGGCGGGGAACACTGAAGCTTTCTTT,CASSPAGNTEAFF
TRBV19,TRBJ1-5,NA,13,NA,TGTGCCAGTAGAGACCGATCAGGGAAGCCCCAGCATTTT,CASRDRSGKPQHF
TRBV18,TRBJ1-5,TRBD1,18,NA,TGTGCCAGCTCACCAGGAGGGGACAGGGGGCTCGGCAATCAGCCCCAGCATTTT,CASSPGGDRGLGNQPQHF
TRBV6-6,TRBJ2-7,TRBD1,14,NA,TGTGCCAGCAGGGGGACAGGGGGTTTGGACGAGCAGTACTTC,CASRGTGGLDEQYF
TRBV7-3,TRBJ2-1,TRBD1,15,few,TGTGCCAGCAGCTTACATCAAATCACAGGGGTCGAGGGGTTCTTC,CASSLHQITGVEGFF
TRBV11-2,TRBJ2-7,TRBD2,16,NA,TGTGCCAGCAGCTTAGAGGCAGCGGGAGGCTCCTACGAGCAGTACTTC,CASSLEAAGGSYEQYF
TRBV5-5,TRBJ1-5,NA,15,NA,TGTGCCAGCAGCTCTTCCCCGGACAGCTTTCAGCCCCAGCATTTT,CASSSSPDSFQPQHF
TRBV3-1/TRBV3-2,TRBJ2-5,NA,14,NA,TGTGCCAGCAGCCAAGGAGGAGCCCGGGAGACCCAGTACTTC,CASSQGGARETQYF
TRBV6-4,TRBJ2-1,NA,14,NA,TGTGCCAGCAGTGGGGGGGAAGCCTACAATGAGCAGTTCTTC,CASSGGEAYNEQFF
TRBV20-1,TRBJ2-3,NA,14,once,TGCAGTGCTAGTGGTCGGGAGAGAACAGATACGCAGTATTTT,CSASGRERTDTQYF